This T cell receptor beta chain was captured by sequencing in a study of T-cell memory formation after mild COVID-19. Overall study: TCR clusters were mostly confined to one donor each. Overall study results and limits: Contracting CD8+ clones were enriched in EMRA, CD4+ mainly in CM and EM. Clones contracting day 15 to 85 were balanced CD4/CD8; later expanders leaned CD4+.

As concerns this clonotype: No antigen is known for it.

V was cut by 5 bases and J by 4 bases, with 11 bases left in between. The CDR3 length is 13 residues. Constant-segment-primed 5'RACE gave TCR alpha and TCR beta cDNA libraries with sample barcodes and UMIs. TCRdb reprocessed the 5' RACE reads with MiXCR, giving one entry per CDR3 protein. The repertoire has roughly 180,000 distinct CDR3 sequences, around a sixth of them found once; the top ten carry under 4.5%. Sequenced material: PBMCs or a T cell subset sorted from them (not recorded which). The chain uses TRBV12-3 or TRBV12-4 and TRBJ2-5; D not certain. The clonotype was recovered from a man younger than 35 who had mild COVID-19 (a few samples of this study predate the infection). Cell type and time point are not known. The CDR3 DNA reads TGTGCCAGCAGTCCCCAGAGCGCAGAGACCCAGTACTTC. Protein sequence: CASSPQSAETQYF.